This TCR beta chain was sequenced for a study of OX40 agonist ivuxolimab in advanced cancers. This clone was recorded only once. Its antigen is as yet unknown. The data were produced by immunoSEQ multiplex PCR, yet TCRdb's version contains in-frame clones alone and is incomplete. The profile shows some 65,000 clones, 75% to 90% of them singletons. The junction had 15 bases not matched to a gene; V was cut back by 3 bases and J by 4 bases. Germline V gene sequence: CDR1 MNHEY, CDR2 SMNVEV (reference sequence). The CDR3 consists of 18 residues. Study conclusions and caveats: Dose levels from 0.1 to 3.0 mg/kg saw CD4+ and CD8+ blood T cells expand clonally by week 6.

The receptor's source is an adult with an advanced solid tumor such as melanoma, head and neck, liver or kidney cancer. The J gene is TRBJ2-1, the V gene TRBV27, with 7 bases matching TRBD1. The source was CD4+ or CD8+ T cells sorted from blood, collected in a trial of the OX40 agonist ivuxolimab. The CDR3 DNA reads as TGTGCCAGCAGTTTGCGCAACAGGGGTGACGGAACTTACAATGAGCAGTTCTTC. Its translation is CASSLRNRGDGTYNEQFF.